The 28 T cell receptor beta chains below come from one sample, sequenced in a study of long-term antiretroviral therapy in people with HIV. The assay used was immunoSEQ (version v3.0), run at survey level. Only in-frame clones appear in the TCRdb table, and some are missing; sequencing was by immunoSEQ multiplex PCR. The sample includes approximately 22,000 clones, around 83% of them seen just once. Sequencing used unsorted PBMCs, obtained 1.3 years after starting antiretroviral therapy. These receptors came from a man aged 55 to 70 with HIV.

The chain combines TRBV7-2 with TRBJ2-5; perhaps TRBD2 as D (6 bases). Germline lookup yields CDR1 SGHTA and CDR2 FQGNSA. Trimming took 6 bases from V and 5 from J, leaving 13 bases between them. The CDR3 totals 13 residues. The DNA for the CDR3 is TGTGCCAGCAGAATCAGGCGGGGTGAGACCCAGTACTTC. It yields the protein CASRIRRGETQYF.

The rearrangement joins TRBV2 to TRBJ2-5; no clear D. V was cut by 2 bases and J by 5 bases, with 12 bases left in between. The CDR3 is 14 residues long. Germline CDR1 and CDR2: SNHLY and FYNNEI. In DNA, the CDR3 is TGTGCCAGCAGTGAAAATGGTCGCTGGGAGACCCAGTACTTC. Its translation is CASSENGRWETQYF. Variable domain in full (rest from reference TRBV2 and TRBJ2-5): EPEVTQTPSHQVTQMGQEVILRCVPISNHLYFYWYRQILGQKVEFLVSFYNNEISEKSEIFDDQFSVERPDGSNFTLKIRSTKLEDSAMYFCASSENGRWETQYFGPGTRLLVL.

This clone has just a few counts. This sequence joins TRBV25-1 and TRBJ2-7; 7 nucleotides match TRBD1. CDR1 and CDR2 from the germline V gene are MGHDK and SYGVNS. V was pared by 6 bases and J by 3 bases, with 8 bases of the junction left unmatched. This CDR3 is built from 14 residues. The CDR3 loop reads CASRRTGSSYEQYF. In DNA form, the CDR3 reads TGTGCCAGCAGACGGACAGGCTCAAGCTACGAGCAGTACTTC.

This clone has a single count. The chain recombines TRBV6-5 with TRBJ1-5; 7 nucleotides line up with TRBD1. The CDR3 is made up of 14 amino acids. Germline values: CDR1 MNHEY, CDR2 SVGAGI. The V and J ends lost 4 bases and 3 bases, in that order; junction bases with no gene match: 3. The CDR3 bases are TGTGCCAGCAGTTCGGACAGGTTCAATCAGCCCCAGCATTTT. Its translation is CASSSDRFNQPQHF.

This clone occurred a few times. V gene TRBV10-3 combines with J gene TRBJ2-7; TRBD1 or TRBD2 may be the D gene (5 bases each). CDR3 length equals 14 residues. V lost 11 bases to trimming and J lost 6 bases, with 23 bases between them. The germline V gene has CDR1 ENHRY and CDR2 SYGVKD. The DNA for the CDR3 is TGTGCCGTAGCTCCTGTGGGGGTGTCTTCCGAGCAGTACTTC. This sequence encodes CAVAPVGVSSEQYF.

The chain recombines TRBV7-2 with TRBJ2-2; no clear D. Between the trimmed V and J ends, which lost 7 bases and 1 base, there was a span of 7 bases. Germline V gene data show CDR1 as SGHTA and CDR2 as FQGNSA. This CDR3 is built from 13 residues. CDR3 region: CASNTENTGELFF. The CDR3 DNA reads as TGTGCCAGCAACACAGAGAACACCGGGGAGCTGTTTTTT.

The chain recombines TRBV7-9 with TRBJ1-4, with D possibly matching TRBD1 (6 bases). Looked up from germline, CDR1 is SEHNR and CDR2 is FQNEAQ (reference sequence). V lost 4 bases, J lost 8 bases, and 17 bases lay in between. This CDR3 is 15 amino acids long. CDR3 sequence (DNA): TGTGCCAGCAGCTATAGCGGCAAAGGGGGGGAAAAACTGTTTTTT. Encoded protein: CASSYSGKGGEKLFF.

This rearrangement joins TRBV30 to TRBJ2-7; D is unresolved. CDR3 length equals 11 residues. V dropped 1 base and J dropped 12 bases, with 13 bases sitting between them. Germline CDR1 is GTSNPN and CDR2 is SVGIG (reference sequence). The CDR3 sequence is CAWSARTAVYF. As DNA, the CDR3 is TGTGCCTGGAGTGCCCGAACCGCGGTGTACTTC.

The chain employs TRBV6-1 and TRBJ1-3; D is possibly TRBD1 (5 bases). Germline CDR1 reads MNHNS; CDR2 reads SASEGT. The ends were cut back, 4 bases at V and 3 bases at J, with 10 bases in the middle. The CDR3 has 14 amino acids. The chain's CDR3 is CASSVEGHGNTIYF. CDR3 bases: TGTGCCAGCAGTGTGGAGGGGCATGGAAACACCATATATTTT.

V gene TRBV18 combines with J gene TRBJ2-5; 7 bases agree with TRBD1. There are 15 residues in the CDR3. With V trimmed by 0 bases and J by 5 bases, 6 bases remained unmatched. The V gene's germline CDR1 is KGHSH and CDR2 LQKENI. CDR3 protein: CASSPPGQRLETQYF. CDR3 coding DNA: TGTGCCAGCTCACCACCGGGACAGAGGTTGGAGACCCAGTACTTC.

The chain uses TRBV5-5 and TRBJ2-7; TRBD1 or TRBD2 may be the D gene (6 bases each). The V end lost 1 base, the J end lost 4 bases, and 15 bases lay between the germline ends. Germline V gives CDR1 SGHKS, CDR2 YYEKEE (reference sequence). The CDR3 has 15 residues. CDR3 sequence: CASSLWGATPYEQYF. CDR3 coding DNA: TGTGCCAGCAGCTTGTGGGGGGCAACACCATACGAGCAGTACTTC.

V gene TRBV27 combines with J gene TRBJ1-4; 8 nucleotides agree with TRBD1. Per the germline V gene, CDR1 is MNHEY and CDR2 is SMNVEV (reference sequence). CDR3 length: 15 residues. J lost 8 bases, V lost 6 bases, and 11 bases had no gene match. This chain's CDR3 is CASSSTGTGVEKLFF. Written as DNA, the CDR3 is TGTGCCAGCAGCTCGACCGGGACAGGAGTGGAAAAACTGTTTTTT. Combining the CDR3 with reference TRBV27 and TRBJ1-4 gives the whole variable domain EAQVTQNPRYLITVTGKKLTVTCSQNMNHEYMSWYRQDPGLGLRQIYYSMNVEVTDKGDVPEGYKVSRKEKRNFPLILESPSPNQTSLYFCASSSTGTGVEKLFFGSGTQLSVL.

The CDR3: CAWRRGATQETQYF. The CDR3 DNA reads as TGTGCCTGGAGGCGTGGGGCCACCCAAGAGACCCAGTACTTC. This chain links TRBV30 with TRBJ2-5; D perhaps matches TRBD1 (5 bases). V lost 3 bases, J lost 1 base, and 12 bases lay in between. This CDR3 is 14 amino acids long. CDR1 is GTSNPN and CDR2 is SVGIG in the germline V gene (reference sequence).

The CDR3 protein is CASRLTGVQGELFF. The CDR3 region has the DNA TGTGCCAGCAGACTGACAGGGGTCCAGGGGGAGCTGTTTTTT. The chain couples TRBV6-1 to TRBJ2-2; 8 positions agree with TRBD1. Looked up from germline, CDR1 is MNHNS and CDR2 is SASEGT. V dropped 6 bases and J dropped 8; count of bases not matched to a gene: 8. The CDR3 has 14 residues.

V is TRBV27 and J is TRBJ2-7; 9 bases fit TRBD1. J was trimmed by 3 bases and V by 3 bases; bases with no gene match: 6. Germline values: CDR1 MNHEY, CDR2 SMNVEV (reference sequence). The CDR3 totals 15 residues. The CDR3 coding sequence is TGTGCCAGCAGTTTGGCCGGGACAGGGTACTACGAGCAGTACTTC. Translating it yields CASSLAGTGYYEQYF.

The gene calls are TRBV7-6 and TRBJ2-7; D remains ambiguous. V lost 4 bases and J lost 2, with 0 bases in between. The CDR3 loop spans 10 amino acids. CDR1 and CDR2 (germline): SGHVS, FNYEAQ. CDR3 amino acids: CASSSYEQYF. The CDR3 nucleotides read TGTGCCAGCAGCTCCTACGAGCAGTACTTC.

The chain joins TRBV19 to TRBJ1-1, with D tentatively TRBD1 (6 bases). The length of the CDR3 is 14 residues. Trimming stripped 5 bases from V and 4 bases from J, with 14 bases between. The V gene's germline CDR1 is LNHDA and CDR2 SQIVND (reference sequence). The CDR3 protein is CASSDQFRGTEAFF. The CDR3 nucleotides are TGTGCCAGTAGTGATCAGTTCAGGGGCACTGAAGCTTTCTTT.

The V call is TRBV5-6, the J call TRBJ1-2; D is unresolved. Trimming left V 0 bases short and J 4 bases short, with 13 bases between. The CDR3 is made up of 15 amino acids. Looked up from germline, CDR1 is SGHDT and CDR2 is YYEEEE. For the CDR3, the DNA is TGTGCCAGCAGCTTGGGGGTGGGAGGCGGCTATGGCTACACCTTC. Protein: CASSLGVGGGYGYTF.

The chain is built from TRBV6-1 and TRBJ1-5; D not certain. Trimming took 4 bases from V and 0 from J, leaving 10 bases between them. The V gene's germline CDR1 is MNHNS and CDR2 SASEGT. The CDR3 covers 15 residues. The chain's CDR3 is CASSATPYSNQPQHF. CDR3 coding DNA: TGTGCCAGCAGTGCTACACCATATAGCAATCAGCCCCAGCATTTT.

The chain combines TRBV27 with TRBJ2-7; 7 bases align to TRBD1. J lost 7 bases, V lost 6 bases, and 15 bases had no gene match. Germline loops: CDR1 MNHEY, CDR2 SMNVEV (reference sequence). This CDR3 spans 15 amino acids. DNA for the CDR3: TGTGCCAGCAGCCGACCCGGACAGGCGACTAAGGAGCAGTACTTC. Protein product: CASSRPGQATKEQYF.

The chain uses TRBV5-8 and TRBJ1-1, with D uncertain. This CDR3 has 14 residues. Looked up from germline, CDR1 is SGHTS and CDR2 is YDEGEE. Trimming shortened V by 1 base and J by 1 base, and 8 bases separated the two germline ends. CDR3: CASSLLPGNTEAFF. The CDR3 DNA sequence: TGTGCCAGCAGCTTGTTGCCGGGGAACACTGAAGCTTTCTTT.

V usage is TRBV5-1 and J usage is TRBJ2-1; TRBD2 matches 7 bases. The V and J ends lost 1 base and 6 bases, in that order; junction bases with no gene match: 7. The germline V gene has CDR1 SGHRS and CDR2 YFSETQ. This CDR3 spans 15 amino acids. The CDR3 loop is CASSLSVGGSNEQFF. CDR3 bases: TGCGCCAGCAGCTTGTCGGTCGGGGGGAGCAATGAGCAGTTCTTC.

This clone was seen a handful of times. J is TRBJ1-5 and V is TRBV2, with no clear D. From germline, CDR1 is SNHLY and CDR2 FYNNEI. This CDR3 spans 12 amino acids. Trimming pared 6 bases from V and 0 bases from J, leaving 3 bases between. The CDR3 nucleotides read TGTGCCAGCAGCAATAGCAATCAGCCCCAGCATTTT. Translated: CASSNSNQPQHF.

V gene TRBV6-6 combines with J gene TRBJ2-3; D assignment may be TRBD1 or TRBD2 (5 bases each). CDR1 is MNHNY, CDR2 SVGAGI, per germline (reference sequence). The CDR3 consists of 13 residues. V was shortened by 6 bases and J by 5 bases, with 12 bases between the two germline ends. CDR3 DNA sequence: TGTGCCAGCAGCCCCCCGGGGCAAGATACGCAGTATTTT. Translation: CASSPPGQDTQYF.

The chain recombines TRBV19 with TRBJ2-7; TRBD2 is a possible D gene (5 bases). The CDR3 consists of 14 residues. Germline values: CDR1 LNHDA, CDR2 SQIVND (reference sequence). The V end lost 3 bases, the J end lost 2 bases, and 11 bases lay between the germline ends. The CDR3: CASSIGDAAYEQYF. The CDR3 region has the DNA TGTGCCAGTAGTATCGGGGATGCAGCCTACGAGCAGTACTTC. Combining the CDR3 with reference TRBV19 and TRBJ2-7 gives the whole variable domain DGGITQSPKYLFRKEGQNVTLSCEQNLNHDAMYWYRQDPGQGLRLIYYSQIVNDFQKGDIAEGYSVSREKKESFPLTVTSAQKNPTAFYLCASSIGDAAYEQYFGPGTRLTVT.

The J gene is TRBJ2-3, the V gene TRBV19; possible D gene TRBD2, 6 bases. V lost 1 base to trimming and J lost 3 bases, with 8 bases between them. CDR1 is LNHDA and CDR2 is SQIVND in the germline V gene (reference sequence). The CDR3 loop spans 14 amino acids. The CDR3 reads CASSIARGTDTQYF. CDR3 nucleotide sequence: TGTGCCAGTAGTATAGCCCGGGGGACAGATACGCAGTATTTT.

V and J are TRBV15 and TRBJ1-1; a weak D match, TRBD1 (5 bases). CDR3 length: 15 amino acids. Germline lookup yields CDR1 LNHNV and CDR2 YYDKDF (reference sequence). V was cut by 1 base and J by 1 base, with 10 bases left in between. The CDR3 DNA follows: TGTGCCACCAGCAGAGGGGGGATTGGGAACACTGAAGCTTTCTTT. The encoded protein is CATSRGGIGNTEAFF.

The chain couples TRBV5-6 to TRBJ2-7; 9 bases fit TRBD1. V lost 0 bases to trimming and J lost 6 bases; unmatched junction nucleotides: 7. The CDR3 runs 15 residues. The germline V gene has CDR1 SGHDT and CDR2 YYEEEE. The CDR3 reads CASSLVGGQGGEQYF. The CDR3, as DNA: TGTGCCAGCAGCTTGGTCGGGGGACAGGGAGGCGAGCAGTACTTC.